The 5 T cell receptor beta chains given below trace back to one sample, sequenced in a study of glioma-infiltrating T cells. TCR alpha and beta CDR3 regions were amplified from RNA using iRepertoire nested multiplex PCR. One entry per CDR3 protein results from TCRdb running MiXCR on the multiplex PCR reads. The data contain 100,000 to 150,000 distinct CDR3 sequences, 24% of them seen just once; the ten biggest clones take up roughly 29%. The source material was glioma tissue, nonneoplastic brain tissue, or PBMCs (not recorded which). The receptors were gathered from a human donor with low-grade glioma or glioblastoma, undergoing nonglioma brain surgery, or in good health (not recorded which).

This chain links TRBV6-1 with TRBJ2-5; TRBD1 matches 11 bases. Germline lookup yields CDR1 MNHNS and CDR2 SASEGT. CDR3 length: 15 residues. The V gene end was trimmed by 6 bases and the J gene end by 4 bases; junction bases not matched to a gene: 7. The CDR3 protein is CASSPRDRGIETQYF. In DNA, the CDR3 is TGTGCCAGCAGCCCCCGGGACAGGGGGATAGAGACCCAGTACTTC.

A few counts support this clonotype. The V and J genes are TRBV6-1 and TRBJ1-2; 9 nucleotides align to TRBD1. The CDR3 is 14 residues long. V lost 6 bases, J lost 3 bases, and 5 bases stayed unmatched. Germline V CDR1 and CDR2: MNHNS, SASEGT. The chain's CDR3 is CASRGTGRDYGYTF. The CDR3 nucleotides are TGTGCCAGCAGGGGGACAGGGCGCGACTATGGCTACACCTTC.

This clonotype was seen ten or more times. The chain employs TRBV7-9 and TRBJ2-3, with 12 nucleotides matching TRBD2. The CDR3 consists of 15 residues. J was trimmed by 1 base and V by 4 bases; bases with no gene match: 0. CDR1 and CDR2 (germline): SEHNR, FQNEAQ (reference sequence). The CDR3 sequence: CASSWTSGGTDTQYF. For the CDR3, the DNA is TGTGCCAGCAGCTGGACTAGCGGGGGCACAGATACGCAGTATTTT.

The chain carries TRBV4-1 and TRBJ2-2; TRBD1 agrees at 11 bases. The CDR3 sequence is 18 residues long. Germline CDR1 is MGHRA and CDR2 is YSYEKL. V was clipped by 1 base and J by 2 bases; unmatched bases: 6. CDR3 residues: CASSQVGTGGINTGELFF. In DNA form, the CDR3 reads TGCGCCAGCAGCCAAGTTGGGACAGGGGGAATCAACACCGGGGAGCTGTTTTTT.

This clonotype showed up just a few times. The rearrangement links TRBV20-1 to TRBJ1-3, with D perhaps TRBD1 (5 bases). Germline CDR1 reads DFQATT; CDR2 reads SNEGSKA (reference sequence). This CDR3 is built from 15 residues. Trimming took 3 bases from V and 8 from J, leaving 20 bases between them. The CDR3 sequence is CSASWSGGLADTIYF. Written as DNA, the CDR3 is TGCAGTGCTAGTTGGTCCGGGGGACTCGCGGACACCATATATTTT.